This TCR beta chain was identified in a study of blood T cell repertoires in COVID-19. Study at large: Collection of acute and convalescent COVID-19 samples took place in the United States, Italy and Spain. T cells, B-cell-depleted T cells, or PBMCs supplied cDNA or gDNA.

In the study's own analysis: Amplification from reference gene primers served as the basis for estimated nucleated cell counts. Repertoires were generated with immunoSEQ multiplex PCR, while TCRdb's copy carries only in-frame clones and drops some. V and J calls and clone size are those listed in that table; D and trimming were worked out from the DNA. The top ten clones hold roughly 19% of a sample with some 170,000 clones, 90% of them seen once. This CDR3 is built from 16 residues. Per germline, CDR1 MNHEY and CDR2 SMNVEV (reference sequence). V was clipped by 3 bases and J by 4 bases; unmatched bases: 11.

The sequence came from a man aged 55 to 69 with active or convalescent COVID-19. Source material: peripheral blood. The gene calls are TRBV27 and TRBJ2-7; TRBD1 matches at 8 bases. CDR3 loop: CASSFLDRGGGYEQYF. As DNA, the CDR3 is TGTGCCAGCAGTTTCCTTGACAGGGGAGGTGGGTACGAGCAGTACTTC.